This passage covers 19 T cell receptor beta chains from one sample sequenced in a study of T cell responses to AZD1222 COVID-19 vaccine. Repertoires were generated with immunoSEQ multiplex PCR, while TCRdb's copy carries only in-frame clones and drops some. In the table there are some 130,000 clones, approximately 91% of which are singletons. The sequenced sample was peripheral blood, obtained on day 0 of AZD1222 vaccination. These receptors all come from an adult in good health.

This chain's CDR3 is CASSPPGRTEAFF. CDR3 DNA sequence: TGTGCCAGCAGCCCGCCGGGCAGGACTGAAGCTTTCTTT. This rearrangement joins TRBV7-3 to TRBJ1-1; D gene uncertain. CDR1 is SGHTA and CDR2 is FQGTGA in the germline V gene. The CDR3 totals 13 residues. V dropped 5 bases and J dropped 5 bases, with 12 bases sitting between them.

The chain joins TRBV30 to TRBJ2-1, with 8 bases identical to TRBD1. The V gene's germline CDR1 is GTSNPN and CDR2 SVGIG (reference sequence). The trim removed 3 bases at V and 2 bases at J, leaving 6 bases unmatched. There are 15 residues in the CDR3. The CDR3 nucleotides are TGTGCCTGGAGCCCAGGGACAGGCGCCTACAATGAGCAGTTCTTC. Protein: CAWSPGTGAYNEQFF. Supplemented by reference TRBV30 and TRBJ2-1, the full variable domain reads SQTIHQWPATLVQPVGSPLSLECTVEGTSNPNLYWYRQAAGRGLQLLFYSVGIGQISSEVPQNLSASRPQDRQFILSSKKLLLSDSGFYLCAWSPGTGAYNEQFFGPGTRLTVL.

Written as DNA, the CDR3 is TGCGCCAGCAGCCCAGAGCGGGCAGGGGGCTCGGGATTACTAGCCAAAAACATTCAGTACTTC. It translates to CASSPERAGGSGLLAKNIQYF. The rearrangement links TRBV5-1 to TRBJ2-4, with TRBD1 matching 8 bases. This CDR3 is built from 21 residues. V lost 4 bases to trimming and J lost 0 bases; unmatched junction nucleotides: 21. From germline, CDR1 is SGHRS and CDR2 YFSETQ.

This clone was seen a single time. The rearrangement uses TRBV15 and TRBJ2-7, with 10 bases fitting TRBD1. V was clipped by 3 bases and J by 2 bases; unmatched bases: 4. The CDR3 is made up of 15 amino acids. Per the germline V gene, CDR1 is LNHNV and CDR2 is YYDKDF (reference sequence). CDR3 nucleotides: TGTGCCACCAGCAGCCGGGACAGGGGAACCTACGAGCAGTACTTC. Protein product: CATSSRDRGTYEQYF.

In nucleotides, the CDR3 is TGTGCCAGCAGCCCCTCAGTCTCGGGGTATCAGCCCCAGCATTTT. It encodes CASSPSVSGYQPQHF. The chain combines TRBV6-2 or TRBV6-3 with TRBJ1-5, with D unclear. Looked up from germline, CDR1 is MNHEY and CDR2 is SVGEGT. This CDR3 contains 15 residues. V was cut by 6 bases and J by 5 bases, with 17 bases left in between.

The chain employs TRBV19 and TRBJ2-7, with 10 bases identical to TRBD1. Trimming removed 3 bases from V and 5 bases from J; junction bases left unmatched: 10. Per germline, CDR1 LNHDA and CDR2 SQIVND (reference sequence). This CDR3 comprises 16 residues. The CDR3 coding sequence is TGTGCCAGTAGTATCGCTCCCATGGGGACAGGGGACGAGCAGTACTTC. Amino acids: CASSIAPMGTGDEQYF. Full variable domain (rest looked up from reference TRBV19 and TRBJ2-7): DGGITQSPKYLFRKEGQNVTLSCEQNLNHDAMYWYRQDPGQGLRLIYYSQIVNDFQKGDIAEGYSVSREKKESFPLTVTSAQKNPTAFYLCASSIAPMGTGDEQYFGPGTRLTVT.

The chain links TRBV27 to TRBJ1-1; maybe TRBD1 (6 bases). Trimming removed 3 bases from V and 0 bases from J, with 23 bases in between. CDR1 is MNHEY, CDR2 SMNVEV, per germline (reference sequence). The CDR3 contains 19 residues. CDR3: CASSFSDLMGGFMNTEAFF. In DNA, the CDR3 is TGTGCCAGCAGTTTCTCCGACCTCATGGGGGGCTTTATGAACACTGAAGCTTTCTTT.

The chain couples TRBV27 to TRBJ1-2, with D uncertain. CDR1 and CDR2 (germline): MNHEY, SMNVEV (reference sequence). The V gene lost 1 base and the J gene lost 0 bases, with 12 bases spanning the gap. The CDR3 totals 16 residues. CDR3 protein: CASSLFLFGANYGYTF. CDR3 DNA: TGTGCCAGCAGTTTATTCTTGTTCGGCGCTAACTATGGCTACACCTTC.

This chain connects TRBV19 to TRBJ2-3; 7 nucleotides match TRBD2. This CDR3 has 15 amino acids. In germline, CDR1 is LNHDA, CDR2 SQIVND (reference sequence). With 7 bases clipped from V and 1 base from J, the junction kept 8 bases outside the gene matches. This CDR3 reads CASTRDLAGTDTQYF. The CDR3 bases are TGTGCCAGTACCCGGGACCTAGCGGGCACAGATACGCAGTATTTT.

The chain carries TRBV6-5 and TRBJ1-2; D gene unclear. The CDR3 spans 13 residues. V lost 2 bases and J 8 bases, leaving 12 bases between the germline ends. The germline V gene encodes CDR1 MNHEY and CDR2 SVGAGI. The CDR3 here is CASSYAGANGYTF. The CDR3 DNA reads TGTGCCAGCAGTTACGCCGGAGCGAACGGCTACACCTTC.

The chain carries TRBV3-1 (or the pseudogene TRBV3-2) and TRBJ2-5; 11 positions agree with TRBD1. This CDR3 spans 14 amino acids. Germline V CDR1 and CDR2: LGHDT, YNNKEL (reference sequence). With 8 bases clipped from V and 10 bases from J, the junction kept 12 bases outside the gene matches. For the CDR3, the DNA is TGTGCCAGCGGACAGGGGGCGGGGGGCCCTCTCCAGTACTTC. This codes for CASGQGAGGPLQYF.

The rearrangement links TRBV6-5 to TRBJ1-1; TRBD1 might be the D (5 bases). This CDR3 has 12 amino acids. Between the trimmed V and J ends, which lost 11 bases and 1 base, there was a span of 11 bases. Germline V gene lookup returns CDR1 MNHEY and CDR2 SVGAGI. CDR3 nucleotide sequence: TGTGCCTCCGGCGGGGGGAACACTGAAGCTTTCTTT. Translation: CASGGGNTEAFF.

The chain is built from TRBV4-3 and TRBJ1-1; D gene ambiguous. Deletions cut 0 bases from V and 1 base from J, with 9 bases between. CDR3 length: 15 amino acids. Germline V lookup: CDR1 LGHNA, CDR2 YSLEER. The CDR3 loop reads CASSQDAVGNTEAFF. CDR3 DNA sequence: TGCGCCAGCAGCCAAGATGCGGTGGGGAACACTGAAGCTTTCTTT.

A note on this clone: Other DNA variants within this sample encode the same CDR3. This chain connects TRBV30 to TRBJ1-5, with D unresolved. The germline gives CDR1 GTSNPN, CDR2 SVGIG (reference sequence). Trimming removed 0 bases from V and 6 bases from J, with 3 bases in between. The CDR3 length is 11 residues. CDR3 in DNA: TGTGCCTGGAGTGTAGGTCAGCCCCAGCATTTT. The encoded protein is CAWSVGQPQHF.

The chain combines TRBV9 with TRBJ1-1; no definite D call. The CDR3 extends over 18 amino acids. The V gene lost 4 bases and the J gene lost 4 bases, with 26 bases spanning the gap. The germline CDR1 and CDR2 sequences are SGDLS and YYNGEE. CDR3 coding DNA: TGTGCCAGCAGCCCCCGGGTTCGGCAGGCGCAATGGGGCACTGAAGCTTTCTTT. It encodes CASSPRVRQAQWGTEAFF.

In its sample, this clone was seen once. This chain joins TRBV6-4 and TRBJ2-4, with TRBD2 matching over 7 bases. This CDR3 has 11 amino acids. Germline CDR1 MRHNA, CDR2 SNTAGT. J gave up 10 bases and V 6 bases, and 3 bases lay outside the gene matches. CDR3 residues: CASRDGGIQYF. DNA of the CDR3: TGTGCCAGCAGGGACGGGGGGATTCAGTACTTC.

J is TRBJ2-3 and V is TRBV10-3; 12 bases match TRBD1. CDR1 ENHRY and CDR2 SYGVKD come from the germline V gene. Trimming removed 0 bases from V and 7 bases from J; junction bases left unmatched: 14. The CDR3 extends over 19 amino acids. The CDR3 DNA reads TGTGCCATCAGTGAGTCGGGACAGGGGGCCCGGTCCTCCTCTAATACGCAGTATTTT. Its protein is CAISESGQGARSSSNTQYF.

There are a few counts of this clone. At one of its ends the junction is not consistent with the germline gene, which may arise from a read error. The chain joins TRBV28 to TRBJ2-4, with D possibly TRBD1 on 5 matching bases. Germline V lookup: CDR1 MDHEN, CDR2 SYDVKM. CDR3 size: 13 residues. Here the CDR3 DNA reads TGTGCCAGCAATAACGAAGTGGGCAGGGCGAATCGGTTC. Translating it yields CASNNEVGRANRF.

This rearrangement joins TRBV2 to TRBJ1-5; 9 nucleotides match TRBD1. V lost 6 bases, J lost 2 bases, and 2 bases stayed unmatched. The CDR3 contains 14 residues. CDR1 is SNHLY and CDR2 is FYNNEI in the germline V gene. The CDR3, as DNA: TGTGCCAGCAGCGGGGACAGGGGCAATCAGCCCCAGCATTTT. It encodes CASSGDRGNQPQHF.